A single sample is the source of the 7 T cell receptor beta chains below, sequenced in a study of cytotoxic CD8 clonotypes in ibrutinib-treated CLL. Sequencing used immunoSEQ multiplex PCR; TCRdb keeps in-frame clones, though not all of them. This table holds 300,000 or so clones, 67% found once. The specimen was PBMCs, collected after 36 months of ibrutinib treatment. These receptors came from a human donor with chronic lymphocytic leukemia.

V usage is TRBV28 and J usage is TRBJ2-7; TRBD1 agrees at 8 bases. CDR1 and CDR2 (germline): MDHEN, SYDVKM. Losses at the gene ends were 2 bases for V and 5 bases for J; bases not matched to a gene: 5. This CDR3 comprises 14 residues. CDR3 in DNA: TGTGCCAGCAGTTTAGGTCCCAGGGGGCACGAGCAGTACTTC. Translating it yields CASSLGPRGHEQYF.

The chain employs TRBV7-9 and TRBJ2-3; D perhaps matches TRBD2 (5 bases). This CDR3 region has 15 residues. Germline V gives CDR1 SEHNR, CDR2 FQNEAQ (reference sequence). Trimming cost V 1 base and J 0 bases, with 8 bases left between them. Written as DNA, the CDR3 is TGTGCCAGCAGCTTAGTGCGGGCTAGCACAGATACGCAGTATTTT. Translated: CASSLVRASTDTQYF.

The J gene is TRBJ2-5, the V gene TRBV5-6; 9 bases line up with TRBD2. Per germline, CDR1 SGHDT and CDR2 YYEEEE. The CDR3 has 15 amino acids. V was pared by 5 bases and J by 5 bases, with 10 bases of the junction left unmatched. CDR3 region: CASSPGLAVIETQYF. The CDR3 DNA is TGTGCCAGCAGTCCGGGACTAGCTGTGATCGAGACCCAGTACTTC.

This chain's CDR3 is CASSSPSGGINTGELFF. As DNA, the CDR3 is TGTGCCAGCAGCTCTCCTAGCGGGGGGATAAACACCGGGGAGCTGTTTTTT. The chain has TRBV7-8 and TRBJ2-2; 11 nucleotides match TRBD2. The germline CDR1 and CDR2 sequences are SGHVS and FQNEAQ. The CDR3 totals 17 residues. V was pared by 4 bases and J by 2 bases, with 6 bases of the junction left unmatched.

The gene calls are TRBV19 and TRBJ2-7; D call uncertain. Trimming removed 2 bases from V and 3 bases from J, with 11 bases in between. Germline-derived CDR1 and CDR2 are LNHDA and SQIVND (reference sequence). This CDR3 region has 14 residues. CDR3 residues: CASSIMSIGYEQYF. CDR3 DNA: TGTGCCAGTAGTATAATGTCGATCGGCTACGAGCAGTACTTC.

This clone was found a few times. The J gene is TRBJ2-7, the V gene TRBV19; 11 bases agree with TRBD1. The CDR3 has 12 residues. The trim removed 9 bases at V and 3 bases at J, leaving 1 base unmatched. Germline loops: CDR1 LNHDA, CDR2 SQIVND (reference sequence). DNA for the CDR3: TGTGCCAGCGGGACAGGGGGCTACGAGCAGTACTTC. Protein product: CASGTGGYEQYF.

This clone was counted only a few times. The V gene is TRBV5-1, the J gene TRBJ2-1, with TRBD2 matching 8 bases. In germline, CDR1 is SGHRS, CDR2 YFSETQ. The CDR3 length is 15 residues. V gave up 6 bases and J gave up 7 bases; unmatched junction bases: 12. DNA for the CDR3: TGCGCCAGCACCCAGCTCGGACTAGCAAAAAATGAGCAGTTCTTC. Translated: CASTQLGLAKNEQFF.